This TCR beta chain was obtained from a study of human T cells and chemical hapten exposure. For the study at large: Affected patients, primarily female, had alopecia areata, totalis or universalis.

The CDR3 length is 13 residues. V dropped 5 bases and J dropped 0 bases, with 8 bases sitting between them. Germline values: CDR1 MDHEN, CDR2 SYDVKM. During construction of the library, unique molecular identifiers were attached to individual cDNA molecules for quantitative, reproducible TCR counting. From the RACE reads, TCRdb called clonotypes with MiXCR, one entry per CDR3 protein. The sample lists tens of thousands of distinct CDR3 sequences; about 10% were seen once. Stated time point: patch test 2, 6 weeks after DPC sensitization. Specified treatment: therapeutic diphenylcyclopropenone sensitization with weekly scalp DPC. Blood, whole and unfractionated, served as the source for total RNA extraction. This clonotype has only a few counts.

The source of this sequence is a woman aged 45 to 65 with alopecia areata. Some clones in this sample may be carry-over from other donors' samples. The sequencing here drew on whole blood, taken in connection with sensitization to the hapten diphenylcyclopropenone (DPC). The chain couples TRBV28 to TRBJ2-7; D ambiguous. DNA for the CDR3: TGTGCCAGCAGTGCAGGAAGCTCCTACGAGCAGTACTTC. Translation: CASSAGSSYEQYF.